This TCR beta chain appears in the sequencing data of a study of tumor-infiltrating lymphocytes in glioblastoma multiforme. Study-level points and caveats: Just one glioblastoma patient contributed to the TCR-mutation comparison. Unequal TCR RNA per T cell might skew measured clone sizes.

TCR beta libraries were built from RNA through three nested multiplex PCR rounds using modified ARM-PCR. TCRdb re-derived calls from the multiplex PCR reads in MiXCR, one entry per CDR3 protein. The data hold over 8,000 distinct CDR3 sequences, with about 76% observed a single time. As concerns this clonotype: Antigen: not known. A read error may produce the germline difference seen at one junction end.

The CDR3 has 20 residues. Germline V gives CDR1 SGHAT, CDR2 FQNNGV. The TCR originated in a male donor with glioblastoma. The rearrangement links TRBV11-2 to TRBJ2-2; 7 bases match TRBD2. The sample comprised brain tumor tissue. In nucleotides, the CDR3 is TGTGCCAGCACCCCCTTATTCGGCCAAGGGCTAGCGGTGACCACCGGGGAGCTGTTATTT. Its protein product is CASTPLFGQGLAVTTGELLF.